This T cell receptor beta chain was captured by sequencing in a study of T cell responses to AZD1222 COVID-19 vaccine (dated by TCRdb to the early 2020s). For the study in its entirety: Because spike-specific TCR depth and breadth did not differ between the two schedules, AZD1222 recipients who got a second dose at roughly 4 weeks were pooled with those who got a second dose at roughly 12 weeks. A total of 233 trial participants underwent TCR sequencing, of whom 207 had received two doses of AZD1222 and around 25 had received two doses of the MenACWY control vaccine. Enrollment into the trials was organized by age into subgroups of 18-55, 56-69 and 70-plus years, and those subgroups contained roughly 150, 30 and 60 TCR-sequenced participants, respectively.

The time point label of this sample denotes: baseline before first vaccination. Samples from vaccinated people were obtained from the UK trials COV001 and COV002, which included a single-blind randomized controlled phase 2/3 trial of AZD1222 (ChAdOx1 nCoV-19) in healthy adults. For TCRbeta chain sequencing, PBMC samples were collected from trial participants at day 0 and at day 28 after the second dose. The CDR3 regions of human TCRbeta chains were subjected to immunosequencing. The study's processing was this. Repertoire TCRs were matched against a reference library of SARS-CoV-2-specific TCRs generated with the MIRA antigen-specificity platform. Breadth was defined as the fraction of unique TCRs that were SARS-CoV-2-associated, and depth was defined as the fraction of total T cells that were SARS-CoV-2-associated. Using the MIRA data, each spike-specific TCR was assigned both to the spike region to which the TCR was reactive and to a CD4 or CD8 class. Log10-transformed breadth and depth values were compared by one-way ANOVA with Sidak's multiple comparisons tests. TCRdb provides this immuneACCESS table in a form limited to in-frame rearrangements. Some clones are lacking; in checked studies, under half of them reflect an unresolved V gene, and why the rest are absent is not known. The DNA gave D and trimming, while V, J and clone size come from that table. Recorded for this sample are some 92,000 clones; about 90% of them occurred a single time. The top ten hold around 6.8% of the sample.

Notes on this clone: It has no known antigen specificity. No per-base quality is available; no much larger clone lies one base away.

Here is what the overall study found, with its caveats: Spike-specific TCR breadth and depth rose significantly after two AZD1222 doses compared with day 0 and with MenACWY recipients. Vaccine-associated CD4 TCRs spanned the whole spike protein, with dominant responses in regions 160-218 and 743-854. Only five to seven AZD1222 recipients were SARS-CoV-2 seropositive at baseline, limiting conclusions about previously exposed vaccinees. The 56-69-year group was small, and its depth increase did not reach significance, likely because of low power. Because no day 14 peak-response samples were available, the repertoires could be characterized only after the peak T cell response. Nearly half of unique spike-specific TCRs reportedly recognized epitopes outside regions mutated in the B.1.351 and B.1.1.7 variants. Participants were mostly white British, with more females than males. The authors suggested clonal diversity may have been underestimated.

Between the V and J ends, shortened by 4 bases and 4 bases respectively, the junction contains 13 bases. Measured from the cysteine to the phenylalanine, the CDR3 is 14 residues long. Only the CDR3 region is kept as DNA, spanning 42 bases read in frame from base 1. Reading the germline V gene (reference sequence) gives CDR1 LGHDT and CDR2 YNNKEL. This sequence uses TRBV3-1 (or the pseudogene TRBV3-2) and TRBJ1-1, with TRBD1 perhaps the D gene, on 6 matching bases. The starting material was peripheral blood, obtained on day 0 of AZD1222 vaccination. The sequence was obtained from an adult in good health. The DNA sequence is given as TGTGCCAGCAGCCTCCAGGCAGGGGCCACTGAAGCTTTCTTT. Its translation reads: CASSLQAGATEAFF.